The present T cell receptor (beta chain) was sequenced within a study of T-cell memory formation after mild COVID-19. The V end was cut by 4 bases, the J end by 7 bases, with 12 bases between. CDR1 is SGDLS and CDR2 is YYNGEE in the germline V gene. The CDR3 is made up of 13 amino acids. Worth noting for this clonotype: Its cognate antigen is unknown.

Notes on the study in general: Pre-infection memory showed some responding clones, and this suggested that cross-reactive memory joined.

TCRdb re-called the 5' RACE reads with MiXCR, one entry per CDR3 protein. The data show some 110,000 distinct CDR3 sequences, with 9.5% to 15% seen just once and more than 25% held by the top ten. The chain links TRBV9 to TRBJ2-1; D remains ambiguous. Sequences were obtained from PBMCs or a T cell subset sorted from them (not recorded which). The sequence was obtained from an adult woman who had mild COVID-19 (a few samples of this study predate the infection). Cell type and time point are not known. This chain's CDR3 is CASSPNHPNEQFF. CDR3 DNA sequence: TGTGCCAGCAGCCCCAACCACCCTAATGAGCAGTTCTTC.